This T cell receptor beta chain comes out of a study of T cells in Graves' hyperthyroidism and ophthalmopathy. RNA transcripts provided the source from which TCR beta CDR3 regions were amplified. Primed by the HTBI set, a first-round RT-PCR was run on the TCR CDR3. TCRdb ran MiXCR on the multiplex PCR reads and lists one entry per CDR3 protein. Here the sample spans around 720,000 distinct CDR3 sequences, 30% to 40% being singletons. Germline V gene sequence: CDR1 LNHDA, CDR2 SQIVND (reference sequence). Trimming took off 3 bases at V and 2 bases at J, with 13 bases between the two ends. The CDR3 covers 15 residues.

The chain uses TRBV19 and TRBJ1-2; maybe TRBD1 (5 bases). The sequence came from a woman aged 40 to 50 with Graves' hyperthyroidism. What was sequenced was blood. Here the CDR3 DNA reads TGTGCCAGTAGTATCTCCTGGGGGGGGAACTATGGCTACACCTTC. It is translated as CASSISWGGNYGYTF.